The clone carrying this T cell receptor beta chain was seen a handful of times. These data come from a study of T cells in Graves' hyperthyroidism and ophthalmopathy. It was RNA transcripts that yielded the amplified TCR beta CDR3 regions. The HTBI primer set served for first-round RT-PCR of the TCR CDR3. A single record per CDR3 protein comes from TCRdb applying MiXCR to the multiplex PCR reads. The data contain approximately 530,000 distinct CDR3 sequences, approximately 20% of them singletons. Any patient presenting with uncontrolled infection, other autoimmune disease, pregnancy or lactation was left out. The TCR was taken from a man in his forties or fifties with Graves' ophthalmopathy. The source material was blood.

The CDR3 reads CASSQAAQVYEQYF. For the CDR3, the DNA is TGCGCCAGCAGCCAAGCCGCACAGGTTTACGAGCAGTACTTC. The genes are TRBV4-3 and TRBJ2-7; D perhaps matches TRBD1 (5 bases). Trimming left V 1 base short and J 4 bases short, with 11 bases between. CDR1 LGHNA and CDR2 YSLEER come from the germline V gene. This CDR3 region has 14 residues.